This T cell receptor (beta chain) was sequenced during a study of cytomegalovirus exposure and HLA in healthy donors. Study-level background: In an early release, HLA-typed donors contributed about 80 million unique TCR sequences. Study findings and constraints: A later analysis linked a missense variant in DCLRE1C to the trimming of TCR beta V and J genes. Later, TCR association rates were found to vary by HLA locus, highest for DRB1 and lowest for HLA-C.

A note on this clone: Its antigen is as yet unknown.

PCR used 60 Vbeta primers and 13 Jbeta primers. In the original analysis: Later, 80 million or so unique TCR beta chains were counted in an analysis, and some 11 million of them were shared. Generated by immunoSEQ multiplex PCR, the TCRdb table keeps only in-frame clones and is missing some. The V and J calls and the clone size are those of that table, but D and trimming were determined from the DNA. Seen here are a few hundred thousand clones, approximately 91% observed once, and the top ten hold 1.5% to 2%. This CDR3 is built from 16 residues. V gave up 0 bases and J gave up 6 bases, with 18 bases separating them. Germline CDR1 and CDR2: MRHNA and SNTAGT.

The TCR sequence derives from a girl aged 2 to 10 in good health and CMV-seronegative. V is TRBV6-4 and J is TRBJ2-7; D is possibly TRBD2 (6 bases). The sample was PBMCs. CDR3 residues: CASSDSTSFRPAEQYF. In DNA form, the CDR3 reads TGTGCCAGCAGTGACTCGACTAGTTTCCGACCCGCCGAGCAGTACTTC.